These 27 T cell receptor beta chains share one sample of origin, sequenced in a study of T cells in Graves' hyperthyroidism and ophthalmopathy. Regions amplified from RNA transcripts were the TCR beta CDR3 regions. A set of HTBI primers served as the primers for a first-round RT-PCR of the TCR CDR3. Each CDR3 protein is one row after TCRdb ran MiXCR on the multiplex PCR reads. Here the sample spans around 500,000 distinct CDR3 sequences, around 13% being singletons. The specimen sequenced was blood. All receptors come from a woman aged 40 to 49 with Graves' hyperthyroidism.

This clonotype has a handful of counts. The gene calls are TRBV15 and TRBJ1-1; 7 nucleotides match TRBD1. The V and J ends lost 3 bases and 3 bases, in that order; junction bases with no gene match: 4. The CDR3 length is 14 residues. CDR1 and CDR2 from the germline V gene are LNHNV and YYDKDF (reference sequence). The CDR3 DNA reads as TGTGCCACCAGCAGGGACAGGCTCCACACTGAAGCTTTCTTT. Residues: CATSRDRLHTEAFF.

The rearrangement uses TRBV11-2 and TRBJ1-3; D ambiguous. The V end was cut by 2 bases, the J end by 1 base, with 12 bases between. The germline V gene has CDR1 SGHAT and CDR2 FQNNGV. The CDR3 extends over 16 amino acids. In DNA form, the CDR3 reads TGTGCCAGCAGCTTAACTCTAGCCTCGTCTGGAAACACCATATATTTT. As protein: CASSLTLASSGNTIYF.

This clonotype was seen only a few times. The V and J genes are TRBV7-8 and TRBJ1-6; D might be TRBD1 (6 bases). The germline gives CDR1 SGHVS, CDR2 FQNEAQ. The ends were cut back, 5 bases at V and 4 bases at J, with 18 bases in the middle. CDR3 length: 17 residues. The CDR3 DNA is TGTGCCAGCAGCCTAGGGGGGGGCCGCCGTTATAATTCACCCCTCCACTTT. It is translated as CASSLGGGRRYNSPLHF.

This clonotype was observed many times. The chain has TRBV7-9 and TRBJ2-5, with TRBD2 matching over 10 bases. CDR1 SEHNR and CDR2 FQNEAQ come from the germline V gene (reference sequence). V lost 7 bases, J lost 3 bases, and 8 bases stayed unmatched. CDR3 size: 15 residues. In nucleotides, the CDR3 is TGTGCCAGCACCTCGCGGCTAGCGGGAGAAGAGACCCAGTACTTC. This sequence encodes CASTSRLAGEETQYF.

V gene TRBV18 combines with J gene TRBJ2-7; a weak D match, TRBD2 (5 bases). This CDR3 has 12 amino acids. Germline V gene data show CDR1 as KGHSH and CDR2 as LQKENI. V lost 0 bases and J lost 6, with 6 bases in between. The CDR3 loop is CASSPPAGEQYF. The CDR3 coding sequence is TGTGCCAGCTCACCACCCGCGGGCGAGCAGTACTTC.

In this sample, this clonotype turned up many times. This chain connects TRBV28 to TRBJ2-7; the D call may be TRBD1 or TRBD2 (5 bases each). Germline V CDR1 and CDR2: MDHEN, SYDVKM. Deletions cut 6 bases from V and 5 bases from J, with 17 bases between. The CDR3 totals 14 residues. DNA for the CDR3: TGTGCCAGCAGGACCGGGACCACAGTCAACGAGCAGTACTTC. Translating it yields CASRTGTTVNEQYF.

The sample holds a few counts of this clonotype. V is TRBV5-6 and J is TRBJ2-2, with D unclear. Trimming took off 4 bases at V and 4 bases at J, with 20 bases between the two ends. Germline lookup yields CDR1 SGHDT and CDR2 YYEEEE. CDR3 length: 17 amino acids. CDR3 coding DNA: TGTGCCAGCAGCAATAGCATTCAGTCCCTAGGCACCGGGGAGCTGTTTTTT. Translated, it gives CASSNSIQSLGTGELFF.

This clonotype occurred many times. CDR3 protein: CASSLATLYNEQFF. The CDR3 DNA is TGCGCCAGCAGCTTGGCGACACTCTACAATGAGCAGTTCTTC. V usage is TRBV5-1 and J usage is TRBJ2-1, with no clear D. Germline V gives CDR1 SGHRS, CDR2 YFSETQ. V lost 0 bases and J 3 bases, leaving 7 bases between the germline ends. The CDR3 covers 14 residues.

This clonotype was recorded at least ten times. The J gene is TRBJ2-7, the V gene TRBV30; 10 bases are shared with TRBD2. The V and J ends lost 3 bases and 4 bases, in that order; junction bases with no gene match: 15. This CDR3 spans 17 amino acids. Germline CDR1 is GTSNPN and CDR2 is SVGIG (reference sequence). Here the CDR3 DNA reads TGTGCCTGGAGCCCCCCGACTACTAGCGGGATCCAATACGAGCAGTACTTC. Protein: CAWSPPTTSGIQYEQYF.

This clonotype was detected many times. The chain links TRBV12-3 or TRBV12-4 to TRBJ2-1; no clear D gene. The CDR3 is 15 residues long. The germline V and J ends were trimmed by 6 bases and 8 bases, with 20 bases remaining between them. This CDR3 reads CASRIGGQFRDEQFF. CDR3 nucleotides: TGTGCCAGCAGGATCGGTGGCCAGTTTCGCGATGAGCAGTTCTTC.

This clonotype was seen at least ten times. The genes are TRBV12-3 or TRBV12-4 and TRBJ2-1, with D possibly being TRBD2 (6 bases). Trimming left V 6 bases short and J 2 bases short, with 14 bases between. CDR3 length equals 15 residues. The CDR3 loop reads CASRYAGSPYNEQFF. The CDR3 DNA reads TGTGCCAGCAGATACGCGGGGTCACCCTACAATGAGCAGTTCTTC.

V usage is TRBV28 and J usage is TRBJ2-7; 7 bases map to TRBD1. The junction had 8 bases not matched to a gene; V was cut back by 7 bases and J by 2 bases. This CDR3 spans 14 amino acids. Germline CDR1 and CDR2: MDHEN and SYDVKM. CDR3 sequence (DNA): TGTGCCAGCACCTCCGGGACAGTCCCCTACGAGCAGTACTTC. Residues: CASTSGTVPYEQYF.

The CDR3 loop is CASSFTSAGELFF. Here the CDR3 DNA reads TGTGCCAGCAGCTTTACTAGCGCCGGGGAGCTGTTTTTT. The chain is built from TRBV12-3 or TRBV12-4 and TRBJ2-2, with 7 bases fitting TRBD2. The CDR3 runs to 13 residues. Trimming cost V 6 bases and J 6 bases; bases outside gene matches: 4.

In this sample, this clonotype turned up a few times. The chain employs TRBV12-3 or TRBV12-4 and TRBJ1-4, with D hard to call. Trimming removed 6 bases from V and 0 bases from J, with 11 bases in between. The CDR3 extends over 15 amino acids. CDR3 coding DNA: TGTGCCAGCAGACCCAATCCCGCAACTAATGAAAAACTGTTTTTT. Its protein is CASRPNPATNEKLFF.

This clonotype was found many times. V is TRBV5-6 and J is TRBJ2-1; D possibly corresponds to TRBD1 (8 bases). The germline V gene has CDR1 SGHDT and CDR2 YYEEEE. There are 15 residues in the CDR3. V was pared by 4 bases and J by 4 bases, with 15 bases between. CDR3 in DNA: TGTGCCAGCAGCAGCGGGACAGGAATTTACAATGAGCAGTTCTTC. Translation gives CASSSGTGIYNEQFF.

J is TRBJ2-1 and V is TRBV3-1, with D possibly being TRBD2 (6 bases). The CDR3 has 19 residues. Trimming took 0 bases from V and 1 from J, leaving 19 bases between them. Germline V gives CDR1 LGHDT, CDR2 YNNKEL (reference sequence). For the CDR3, the DNA is TGTGCCAGCAGCCAAGATCGTCCTCTAGTGGGAGGTTCCTACAATGAGCAGTTCTTC. This sequence encodes CASSQDRPLVGGSYNEQFF.

The table lists this clonotype with many counts. The chain has TRBV28 and TRBJ2-1; TRBD2 matches 12 bases. The trim removed 2 bases at V and 1 base at J, leaving 12 bases unmatched. The CDR3 consists of 20 residues. CDR1 and CDR2 (germline): MDHEN, SYDVKM. The CDR3 sequence is CASSLVRLAGGPGSYNEQFF. The CDR3 DNA is TGTGCCAGCAGTTTAGTAAGGCTAGCGGGAGGGCCTGGGTCCTACAATGAGCAGTTCTTC.

The rearrangement joins TRBV11-2 to TRBJ2-7, with D possibly being TRBD1 or TRBD2 (6 bases each). The CDR3 totals 14 residues. Trimming stripped 5 bases from V and 6 bases from J, with 17 bases between. Germline V gives CDR1 SGHAT, CDR2 FQNNGV. This CDR3 is CASSPGASEGEQYF. The CDR3, as DNA: TGTGCCAGCAGCCCAGGGGCTAGCGAAGGCGAGCAGTACTTC.

This clonotype has a count of ten or more. The chain uses TRBV18 and TRBJ1-1, with 7 bases that match TRBD1. Germline CDR1 reads KGHSH; CDR2 reads LQKENI. With V trimmed by 5 bases and J by 3 bases, 6 bases remained unmatched. The CDR3 contains 14 residues. CDR3 nucleotides: TGTGCCAGCTCAGAGACAGGGCTAGACACTGAAGCTTTCTTT. Protein product: CASSETGLDTEAFF.

This clonotype was counted ten times or more. The gene calls are TRBV11-2 and TRBJ2-5, with TRBD1 identical over 7 bases. This CDR3 spans 12 amino acids. Trimming took 5 bases from V and 13 from J; bases not matched to a gene: 10. The germline V gene has CDR1 SGHAT and CDR2 FQNNGV. The CDR3 spells CASSRDRSSWYF. The CDR3 DNA is TGTGCCAGCAGCCGGGACAGATCCTCGTGGTACTTC.

The CDR3 sequence is CASRNSNTGELFF. The CDR3 DNA sequence: TGTGCCAGCAGAAATAGTAACACCGGGGAGCTGTTTTTT. V gene TRBV28 combines with J gene TRBJ2-2; D remains unclear. V was clipped by 6 bases and J by 2 bases, with 7 bases between them. The germline V gene encodes CDR1 MDHEN and CDR2 SYDVKM. This CDR3 spans 13 amino acids.

The chain recombines TRBV6-9 with TRBJ2-3; 13 nucleotides align to TRBD2. The CDR3 runs 18 residues. V dropped 3 bases and J dropped 2; count of bases not matched to a gene: 8. The V gene's germline CDR1 is MNHGY and CDR2 SVAAGI. Here the CDR3 reads CASSYPGTSGTYTDTQYF. The CDR3 DNA sequence: TGTGCCAGCAGTTACCCCGGGACTAGCGGGACCTACACAGATACGCAGTATTTT.

This clonotype was detected ten times or more. The chain uses TRBV3-1 and TRBJ2-3; TRBD1 agrees at 7 bases. Germline V CDR1 and CDR2: LGHDT, YNNKEL (reference sequence). J was trimmed by 4 bases and V by 1 base; bases with no gene match: 5. The CDR3 covers 15 residues. CDR3 sequence reads: CASSQVPGGSDTQYF. The DNA of the CDR3 is TGTGCCAGCAGCCAAGTTCCAGGGGGATCAGATACGCAGTATTTT.

This clonotype was picked up many times. The J gene is TRBJ2-7, the V gene TRBV7-9; 9 bases are a match to TRBD2. Germline V gene data show CDR1 as SEHNR and CDR2 as FQNEAQ (reference sequence). J was trimmed by 0 bases and V by 5 bases; bases with no gene match: 5. The CDR3 contains 15 residues. This CDR3 reads CASSPTSGGSYEQYF. CDR3 coding DNA: TGTGCCAGCAGCCCGACTAGCGGTGGCTCCTACGAGCAGTACTTC.

The chain employs TRBV30 and TRBJ1-4; no reliable D call. Trimming removed 0 bases at V and 2 bases at J, with 4 bases between. Per the germline V gene, CDR1 is GTSNPN and CDR2 is SVGIG (reference sequence). The CDR3 totals 13 residues. DNA for the CDR3: TGTGCCTGGAGTGTACTCACTAATGAAAAACTGTTTTTT. Translated: CAWSVLTNEKLFF.

This clonotype was seen a few times. The chain recombines TRBV4-2 with TRBJ2-3, with unresolved D. Trimming cost V 0 bases and J 6 bases, with 13 bases left between them. CDR1 is LGHNA and CDR2 is YNFKEQ in the germline V gene. The CDR3 contains 15 residues. Here the CDR3 DNA reads TGTGCCAGCAGCCAAGATAGGGCTAGTCGGGATACGCAGTATTTT. Translating gives CASSQDRASRDTQYF.

This clonotype showed up just a few times. The chain links TRBV2 to TRBJ2-7, with 8 bases that match TRBD1. The CDR3 runs 13 residues. Germline V gene data show CDR1 as SNHLY and CDR2 as FYNNEI. After removal of 6 bases from V and 5 bases from J, the junction contained 6 bases not matched to a gene. Here the CDR3 reads CASSLTGDHEQYF. DNA for the CDR3: TGTGCCAGCAGCTTGACAGGGGACCACGAGCAGTACTTC.